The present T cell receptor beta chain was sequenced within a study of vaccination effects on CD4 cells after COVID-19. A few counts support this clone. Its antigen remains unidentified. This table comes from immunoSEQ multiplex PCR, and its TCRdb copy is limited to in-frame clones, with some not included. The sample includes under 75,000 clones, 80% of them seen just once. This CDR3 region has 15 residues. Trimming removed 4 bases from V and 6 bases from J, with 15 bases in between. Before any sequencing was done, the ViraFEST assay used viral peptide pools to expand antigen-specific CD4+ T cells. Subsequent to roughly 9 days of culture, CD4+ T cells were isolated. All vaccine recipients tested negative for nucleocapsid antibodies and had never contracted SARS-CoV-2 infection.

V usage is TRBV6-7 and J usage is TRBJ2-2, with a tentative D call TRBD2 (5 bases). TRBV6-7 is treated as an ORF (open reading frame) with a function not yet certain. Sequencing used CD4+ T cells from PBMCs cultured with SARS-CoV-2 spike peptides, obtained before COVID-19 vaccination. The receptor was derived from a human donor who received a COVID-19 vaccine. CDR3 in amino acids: CASSWTLGLPGELFF. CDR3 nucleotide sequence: TGTGCCAGCAGTTGGACCCTCGGACTTCCCGGGGAGCTGTTTTTT.